Each of the 25 T cell receptor beta chains below was sequenced from the same sample in a study of blood T cell repertoires in COVID-19. Some clones are missing from TCRdb's copy, which holds only in-frame ones; the method was immunoSEQ multiplex PCR. Among about 190,000 clones, roughly 89% were seen once, and the ten largest hold less than 0.7%. The sequenced sample was peripheral blood. These receptor sequences come from a man aged 45-60 years with acute or convalescent COVID-19.

This clone has only a few counts. V usage is TRBV19 and J usage is TRBJ1-5; no firm D call. With 6 bases removed from V and 4 bases from J, the gap between germline ends came to 19 bases. The CDR3 covers 16 residues. Germline CDR1 LNHDA, CDR2 SQIVND (reference sequence). CDR3 DNA sequence: TGTGCCAGTAGATTGGCAGGTGTCCCGCAAAATCAGCCCCAGCATTTT. This encodes CASRLAGVPQNQPQHF.

The chain has TRBV7-6 and TRBJ1-2; 8 nucleotides agree with TRBD1. Germline V CDR1 and CDR2: SGHVS, FNYEAQ. The CDR3 totals 16 residues. J gave up 4 bases and V 5 bases, and 12 bases lay outside the gene matches. CDR3 nucleotides: TGTGCCAGCAGCCCGAGGACAGGGCCAACTCTCTATGGCTACACCTTC. Translation: CASSPRTGPTLYGYTF.

CDR3 nucleotide sequence: TGTGCCAGCAGCTTGGCCGCAGGGGTGGGGACAGGGGCCTACGAGCAGTACGTC. The encoded protein is CASSLAAGVGTGAYEQYV. The chain uses TRBV5-5 and TRBJ2-7, with 10 bases matching TRBD1. CDR3 length: 18 residues. Trimming cost V 0 bases and J 2 bases; bases outside gene matches: 11. Germline CDR1 SGHKS, CDR2 YYEKEE (reference sequence).

Only a few counts were recorded for this clone. DNA of the CDR3: TGTGCCAGCACCCCCCGTGGACAGGGCACTATCACAGATACGCAGTATTTT. Its translation is CASTPRGQGTITDTQYF. J is TRBJ2-3 and V is TRBV7-2; TRBD1 agrees at 8 bases. The V segment lost 7 bases and the J segment 2 bases; nucleotides outside the gene matches: 14. From germline, CDR1 is SGHTA and CDR2 FQGNSA. This CDR3 spans 17 amino acids.

V usage is TRBV7-9 and J usage is TRBJ1-1; 8 bases are shared with TRBD1. CDR1 SEHNR and CDR2 FQNEAQ come from the germline V gene (reference sequence). Losses at the gene ends were 5 bases for V and 4 bases for J; bases not matched to a gene: 3. The CDR3 extends over 13 amino acids. In DNA, the CDR3 is TGTGCCAGCAGCGCACAGGGGGTCACTGAAGCTTTCTTT. Translation gives CASSAQGVTEAFF.

J is TRBJ2-7 and V is TRBV27, with a tentative D call TRBD1 (5 bases). The CDR3 runs 14 residues. Germline V gene data show CDR1 as MNHEY and CDR2 as SMNVEV (reference sequence). V was trimmed by 5 bases and J by 2 bases, leaving 13 bases between them. In DNA form, the CDR3 reads TGTGCCAGCAGTGACGACAGCGCGACCTACGAGCAGTACTTC. This gives the protein CASSDDSATYEQYF.

This clone occurred a few times. V and J are TRBV6-5 and TRBJ2-2; perhaps TRBD1 as D (5 bases). V gave up 5 bases and J gave up 3 bases, with 10 bases separating them. The germline CDR1 and CDR2 sequences are MNHEY and SVGAGI. The CDR3 is made up of 14 amino acids. The CDR3 sequence is CASSNRKYTGELFF. In DNA, the CDR3 is TGTGCCAGCAGTAACAGGAAATACACCGGGGAGCTGTTTTTT.

This chain connects TRBV28 to TRBJ2-7, with 10 bases fitting TRBD1. The CDR3 runs 15 residues. The trim removed 2 bases at V and 3 bases at J, leaving 4 bases unmatched. The germline V gene has CDR1 MDHEN and CDR2 SYDVKM. For the CDR3, the DNA is TGTGCCAGCAGTTTACTGGGACAGGGGATCTACGAGCAGTACTTC. Its translation is CASSLLGQGIYEQYF.

CDR3 coding DNA: TGTGCCAGCAGCAAGGAGGGACAGGGTAATGCGCGCCGGAGCTACGAGCAGTACGTC. The encoded protein is CASSKEGQGNARRSYEQYV. The V call is TRBV21-1, the J call TRBJ2-7; the table names TRBD1, a call not compared with the DNA. TRBV21-1 is recorded as a pseudogene. There are 19 residues in the CDR3.

V and J are TRBV27 and TRBJ2-1; TRBD1 matches at 10 bases. Germline CDR1 reads MNHEY; CDR2 reads SMNVEV (reference sequence). With 5 bases clipped from V and 7 bases from J, the junction kept 11 bases outside the gene matches. This CDR3 has 16 residues. The CDR3 spells CASSLSGTGVLNEQFF. Written as DNA, the CDR3 is TGTGCCAGCAGTCTCTCAGGGACAGGGGTTTTAAATGAGCAGTTCTTC.

CDR3 region: CASSFGASGDEQYF. CDR3 coding DNA: TGTGCCAGCAGCTTTGGGGCTAGCGGAGACGAGCAGTACTTC. The chain has TRBV5-8 and TRBJ2-7; 7 positions agree with TRBD2. Trimming cost V 2 bases and J 5 bases; bases outside gene matches: 7. Germline V gene lookup returns CDR1 SGHTS and CDR2 YDEGEE. The CDR3 loop spans 14 amino acids.

The chain links TRBV5-1 to TRBJ2-7; tentative D call: TRBD1 (6 bases). Germline V gene data show CDR1 as SGHRS and CDR2 as YFSETQ. This CDR3 has 15 residues. Trimming removed 1 base at V and 1 base at J, with 12 bases between. This CDR3 reads CASSLNRVRSYEQYF. In DNA, the CDR3 is TGCGCCAGCAGCTTGAACAGGGTAAGGTCCTACGAGCAGTACTTC.

This chain joins TRBV27 and TRBJ2-7, with 7 bases fitting TRBD1. Trimming took 6 bases from V and 3 from J; bases not matched to a gene: 8. The CDR3 length is 14 residues. Germline V gene sequence: CDR1 MNHEY, CDR2 SMNVEV (reference sequence). The CDR3 spells CASSYQTGYYEQYF. In DNA, the CDR3 is TGTGCCAGCAGCTACCAGACAGGGTACTACGAGCAGTACTTC.

The chain couples TRBV10-3 to TRBJ2-3, with a possible D match to TRBD2 (6 bases). The CDR3 contains 18 residues. Per germline, CDR1 ENHRY and CDR2 SYGVKD. The V end was cut by 4 bases, the J end by 1 base, with 21 bases between. The CDR3 region has the DNA TGTGCCATCAGTGGCCCGGGCGGGGAGATAAGTGGCACAGATACGCAGTATTTT. The encoded protein is CAISGPGGEISGTDTQYF.

The gene calls are TRBV5-1 and TRBJ1-1, with unresolved D. The length of the CDR3 is 13 residues. From germline, CDR1 is SGHRS and CDR2 YFSETQ. V lost 0 bases and J 4 bases, leaving 7 bases between the germline ends. CDR3 sequence reads: CASSLEAPTEAFF. The CDR3 DNA is TGCGCCAGCAGCTTGGAAGCCCCCACTGAAGCTTTCTTT.

J is TRBJ1-2 and V is TRBV29-1, with 7 bases lining up with TRBD1. Trimming removed 4 bases from V and 8 bases from J; junction bases left unmatched: 7. Germline V gene data show CDR1 as SQVTM and CDR2 as ANQGSEA. There are 12 residues in the CDR3. CDR3 in DNA: TGCAGCGTTGTAGGACAGGCTCCGGGCTACACCTTC. Protein: CSVVGQAPGYTF.

The V and J genes are TRBV28 and TRBJ2-3; tentatively, D is TRBD2 (5 bases). This CDR3 has 12 amino acids. Germline V gene data show CDR1 as MDHEN and CDR2 as SYDVKM. Trimming took 5 bases from V and 5 from J, leaving 8 bases between them. The CDR3 loop is CASSPGKDTQYF. In DNA, the CDR3 is TGTGCCAGCAGTCCGGGGAAAGATACGCAGTATTTT.

This rearrangement joins TRBV7-8 to TRBJ2-2; D is perhaps TRBD2 (5 bases). V was trimmed by 5 bases and J by 2 bases, leaving 12 bases between them. Germline-derived CDR1 and CDR2 are SGHVS and FQNEAQ. This CDR3 has 15 residues. This CDR3 is CASSPAGLNTGELFF. The CDR3, as DNA: TGTGCCAGCAGCCCTGCCGGACTCAACACCGGGGAGCTGTTTTTT.

This clone has just one count. The chain recombines TRBV6-5 with TRBJ1-1, with D unresolved. This CDR3 is 11 amino acids long. Germline CDR1 reads MNHEY; CDR2 reads SVGAGI. V lost 6 bases to trimming and J lost 7 bases, with 9 bases between them. The CDR3 DNA is TGTGCCAGCAGGAGCGAGGATGAAGCTTTCTTT. It yields the protein CASRSEDEAFF.

The gene calls are TRBV30 and TRBJ2-1; D may be TRBD1 (6 bases). Per germline, CDR1 GTSNPN and CDR2 SVGIG (reference sequence). Trimming cost V 2 bases and J 2 bases, with 13 bases left between them. The CDR3 is made up of 15 amino acids. CDR3 in amino acids: CAWSFGTRPYNEQFF. The CDR3 bases are TGTGCCTGGAGTTTCGGGACAAGGCCCTACAATGAGCAGTTCTTC.

This clone showed up just once. This chain joins TRBV10-3 and TRBJ2-5, with TRBD2 as a possible D gene (6 bases). Between the trimmed V and J ends, which lost 0 bases and 5 bases, there was a span of 13 bases. The length of the CDR3 is 15 residues. The germline V gene encodes CDR1 ENHRY and CDR2 SYGVKD. In nucleotides, the CDR3 is TGTGCCATCAGTGAGTCGTCGGGACTTGGTGAGACCCAGTACTTC. It specifies CAISESSGLGETQYF.

The J gene is TRBJ1-6, the V gene TRBV5-1, with 7 positions matching TRBD1. V lost 6 bases, J lost 6 bases, and 12 bases stayed unmatched. The CDR3 has 16 residues. Germline V gene sequence: CDR1 SGHRS, CDR2 YFSETQ. The CDR3 here is CASTSGGTPGNSPLHF. CDR3 in DNA: TGCGCCAGCACCTCAGGGGGGACACCGGGTAATTCACCCCTCCACTTT.

The rearrangement joins TRBV27 to TRBJ1-5, with 10 bases fitting TRBD1. J was trimmed by 5 bases and V by 8 bases; bases with no gene match: 18. CDR3 length: 18 residues. Looked up from germline, CDR1 is MNHEY and CDR2 is SMNVEV (reference sequence). CDR3 amino acids: CASAPWGRQGAGHQPQHF. The CDR3 DNA reads TGTGCCAGCGCCCCCTGGGGCCGACAGGGGGCGGGTCATCAGCCCCAGCATTTT.

The rearrangement joins TRBV3-1 (or the pseudogene TRBV3-2) to TRBJ2-2; D not certain. This CDR3 is 17 amino acids long. Germline CDR1 LGHDT, CDR2 YNNKEL (reference sequence). Trimming shortened V by 0 bases and J by 1 base, and 12 bases separated the two germline ends. CDR3 sequence (DNA): TGTGCCAGCAGCCAAGATCTTAGAGAGGTGAACACCGGGGAGCTGTTTTTT. Its protein is CASSQDLREVNTGELFF.

The V call is TRBV5-8, the J call TRBJ2-2; the match to TRBD1 covers 7 bases. The length of the CDR3 is 15 residues. Germline loops: CDR1 SGHTS, CDR2 YDEGEE. With 2 bases clipped from V and 2 bases from J, the junction kept 3 bases outside the gene matches. The CDR3 nucleotides read TGTGCCAGCAGCTTCACAGGGGTTAACACCGGGGAGCTGTTTTTT. This codes for CASSFTGVNTGELFF.